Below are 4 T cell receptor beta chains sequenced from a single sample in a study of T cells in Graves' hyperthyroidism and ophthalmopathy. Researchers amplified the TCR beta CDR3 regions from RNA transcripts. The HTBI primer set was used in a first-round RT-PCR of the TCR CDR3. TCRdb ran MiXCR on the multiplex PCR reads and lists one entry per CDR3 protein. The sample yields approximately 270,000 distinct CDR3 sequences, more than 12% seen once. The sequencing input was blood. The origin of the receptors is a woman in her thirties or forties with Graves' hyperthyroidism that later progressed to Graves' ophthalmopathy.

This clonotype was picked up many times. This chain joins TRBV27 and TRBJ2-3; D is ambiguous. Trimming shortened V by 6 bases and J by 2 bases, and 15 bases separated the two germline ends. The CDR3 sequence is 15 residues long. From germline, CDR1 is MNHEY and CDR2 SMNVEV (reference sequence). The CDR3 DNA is TGTGCCAGCAGACTGGCCCGGTCACACACAGATACGCAGTATTTT. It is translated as CASRLARSHTDTQYF.

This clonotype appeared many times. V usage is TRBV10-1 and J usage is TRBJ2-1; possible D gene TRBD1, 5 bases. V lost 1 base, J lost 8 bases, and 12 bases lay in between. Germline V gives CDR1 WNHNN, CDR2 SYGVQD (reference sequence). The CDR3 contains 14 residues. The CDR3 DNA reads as TGCGCCAGCAGTGAGTACCATTGGGGCGATGAGCAGTTCTTC. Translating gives CASSEYHWGDEQFF.

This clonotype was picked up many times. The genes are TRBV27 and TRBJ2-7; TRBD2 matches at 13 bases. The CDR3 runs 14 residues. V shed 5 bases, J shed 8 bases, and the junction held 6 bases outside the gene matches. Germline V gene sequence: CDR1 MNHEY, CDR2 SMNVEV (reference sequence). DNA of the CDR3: TGTGCCAGCAGTCTAGGACTAGCGGGAGTGAAGCAGTACTTC. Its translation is CASSLGLAGVKQYF.

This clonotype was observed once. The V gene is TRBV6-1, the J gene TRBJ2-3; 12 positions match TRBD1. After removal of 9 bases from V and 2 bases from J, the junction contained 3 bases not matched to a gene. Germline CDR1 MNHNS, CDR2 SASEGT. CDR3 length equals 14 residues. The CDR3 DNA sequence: TGTGCCAGTTGGGGACAGGGGGCCACAGATACGCAGTATTTT. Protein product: CASWGQGATDTQYF.